These 14 T cell receptor beta chains were sequenced from one sample in a study of T cell changes during pregnancy in multiple sclerosis. Libraries were prepared by immunoSEQ multiplex PCR; TCRdb keeps only in-frame clonotypes and omits some of them. The sample records approximately 36,000 clones, about 92% being singletons. The input for sequencing was CD4+ T cells from peripheral blood mononuclear cells, taken in the first trimester of pregnancy. Receptors were obtained from a female donor with multiple sclerosis, enrolled in a pregnancy study.

This sequence joins TRBV28 and TRBJ1-2; TRBD1 matches at 8 bases. The CDR3 consists of 14 residues. The junction had 4 bases not matched to a gene; V was cut back by 6 bases and J by 1 base. Germline values: CDR1 MDHEN, CDR2 SYDVKM. CDR3 residues: CASRGTGLNYGYTF. The DNA for the CDR3 is TGTGCCAGCAGAGGGACAGGCCTTAACTATGGCTACACCTTC.

This clone was detected once. Because the CDR3's place on the DNA is in doubt, the DNA is left out and the CDR3 is given as listed by TCRdb. This sequence joins TRBV21-1 and TRBJ2-2; TRBD2, as called in the table, went unchecked against the DNA. TRBV21-1 is recorded as a pseudogene. From its first to its last residue, the CDR3 has 13 amino acids. CDR3 sequence reads: CAAWGGGIRELFF.

V gene TRBV11-2 combines with J gene TRBJ2-7; 9 nucleotides agree with TRBD2. Unmatched junction bases numbered 19, after V lost 0 bases and J lost 7 bases. Germline V lookup: CDR1 SGHAT, CDR2 FQNNGV. This CDR3 has 19 amino acids. The CDR3 region is CASSLDLGTSGGRAGEQYF. For the CDR3, the DNA is TGTGCCAGCAGCTTAGATCTCGGGACTAGTGGCGGGAGGGCCGGAGAGCAGTACTTC. Together with reference TRBV11-2 and TRBJ2-7, the CDR3 gives the full variable domain: EAGVAQSPRYKIIEKRQSVAFWCNPISGHATLYWYQQILGQGPKLLIQFQNNGVVDDSQLPKDRFSAERLKGVDSTLKIQPAKLEDSAVYLCASSLDLGTSGGRAGEQYFGPGTRLTVT.

The V call is TRBV7-9, the J call TRBJ2-1; TRBD1 is a possible D gene (6 bases). The CDR3 loop spans 14 amino acids. Trimming left V 3 bases short and J 7 bases short, with 13 bases between. The germline V gene encodes CDR1 SEHNR and CDR2 FQNEAQ (reference sequence). Here the CDR3 reads CASSFTGMRNEQFF. The DNA of the CDR3 is TGTGCCAGCAGCTTCACAGGGATGAGGAATGAGCAGTTCTTC.

The chain uses TRBV7-8 and TRBJ1-5; TRBD1 matches at 7 bases. The CDR3 extends over 14 amino acids. The ends lost 6 bases at V and 7 bases at J; junction bases unmatched: 9. CDR1 is SGHVS and CDR2 is FQNEAQ in the germline V gene. The CDR3 DNA is TGTGCCAGCAGTTCAACAGGGGCGAACCAGCCCCAGCATTTT. This translates into CASSSTGANQPQHF.

The rearrangement uses TRBV28 and TRBJ1-4, with a tentative D call TRBD1 (5 bases). V shed 1 base and J shed 0 bases, with 12 bases lying between them. The CDR3 spans 17 residues. Germline lookup yields CDR1 MDHEN and CDR2 SYDVKM. CDR3 sequence reads: CASSLYQGTATNEKLFF. CDR3 in DNA: TGTGCCAGCAGTTTATATCAGGGAACTGCAACTAATGAAAAACTGTTTTTT.

On this clone itself: At one end the junction does not follow the germline gene, possibly because of a read error. This chain links TRBV19 with TRBJ2-3, with 10 bases matching TRBD2. The CDR3 has 17 residues. CDR1 is LNHDA, CDR2 SQIVND, per germline (reference sequence). The CDR3 sequence: CASSFTPSGRSIDTQYF. The DNA for the CDR3 is TGTGCCAGTAGTTTCACTCCTAGCGGGAGAAGCATAGATACGCAGTATTTT.

This chain joins TRBV30 and TRBJ1-5; tentative D call: TRBD1 (6 bases). The CDR3 extends over 16 amino acids. With 3 bases removed from V and 4 bases from J, the gap between germline ends came to 19 bases. Germline V lookup: CDR1 GTSNPN, CDR2 SVGIG (reference sequence). Written as DNA, the CDR3 is TGTGCCTGGAGCCGCCGCGAAGGGGGTCGGAATCAGCCCCAGCATTTT. The encoded protein is CAWSRREGGRNQPQHF.

CDR3 nucleotides: TGTGCCAGCAGCTTAGACAGGGCTGGAAACACCATATATTTT. This encodes CASSLDRAGNTIYF. The chain combines TRBV7-3 with TRBJ1-3, with 7 bases lining up with TRBD1. The V segment lost 2 bases and the J segment 2 bases; nucleotides outside the gene matches: 0. The CDR3 consists of 14 residues. Germline CDR1 SGHTA, CDR2 FQGTGA. The full variable domain, its missing parts supplied by reference TRBV7-3 and TRBJ1-3, is GAGVSQTPSNKVTEKGKYVELRCDPISGHTALYWYRQSLGQGPEFLIYFQGTGAADDSGLPNDRFFAVRPEGSVSTLKIQRTERGDSAVYLCASSLDRAGNTIYFGEGSWLTVV.

V gene TRBV7-9 combines with J gene TRBJ1-2; TRBD1 agrees at 7 bases. Unmatched junction bases numbered 8, after V lost 6 bases and J lost 4 bases. CDR3 length: 14 amino acids. From germline, CDR1 is SEHNR and CDR2 FQNEAQ (reference sequence). CDR3 residues: CASRSSGQVYGYTF. The DNA of the CDR3 is TGTGCCAGCAGATCCTCTGGACAGGTCTATGGCTACACCTTC.

This chain uses TRBV28 with TRBJ2-5; possible D gene TRBD1, 6 bases. V was shortened by 3 bases and J by 9 bases, with 17 bases between the two germline ends. The CDR3 is made up of 14 amino acids. Germline loops: CDR1 MDHEN, CDR2 SYDVKM. The CDR3 bases are TGTGCCAGCAGTTTGGCAGGGGCCCAAGTAGCCCAGTACTTC. Its protein is CASSLAGAQVAQYF.

This clone was counted between two and nine times. This sequence joins TRBV19 and TRBJ1-1, with TRBD1 matching 7 bases. Per germline, CDR1 LNHDA and CDR2 SQIVND (reference sequence). After removal of 3 bases from V and 0 bases from J, the junction contained 1 base not matched to a gene. The CDR3 has 14 residues. DNA of the CDR3: TGTGCCAGTAGTATTACAGGGGTGAACACTGAAGCTTTCTTT. Residues: CASSITGVNTEAFF.

The V and J genes are TRBV19 and TRBJ1-1; 7 bases agree with TRBD1. The CDR3 is 13 amino acids. Germline values: CDR1 LNHDA, CDR2 SQIVND (reference sequence). Germline trimming cut 7 bases from V and 0 bases from J; bases unmatched to any gene: 2. This CDR3 is CASTGTVNTEAFF. The CDR3 DNA reads TGTGCCAGTACCGGGACAGTGAACACTGAAGCTTTCTTT.

The CDR3 protein is CASSPVAGESTDTQYF. As DNA, the CDR3 is TGTGCCAGCAGCCCAGTAGCTGGAGAGTCCACAGATACGCAGTATTTT. The V call is TRBV7-6, the J call TRBJ2-3; D unclear. This CDR3 is built from 16 residues. CDR1 and CDR2 (germline): SGHVS, FNYEAQ. Trimming took off 5 bases at V and 2 bases at J, with 17 bases between the two ends.